This is a list of T cell receptor beta chains from one sample in a study of T cell repertoires in cytomegalovirus infection. These receptors have no known antigen. TCRdb re-called the reads through MiXCR, storing one row per CDR3 protein. The table has approximately 590,000 distinct CDR3 sequences, about 40% seen once. Material: cultured PBMCs, obtained from culture after CMV antigen stimulation. Receptors originate from a human donor in good health (CMV status not recorded). Some clones in this sample may be carry-over from other donors' samples. Each CDR3 is given with its conserved first and last residue. The D gene is left open where the match is weak. Rows give clone size only sometimes, using once, few, many, or a class for an expanded clone.

>TRBV7-2|TRBJ2-1|many|-
TGTGCCAGCAGCTTAGTGGGGGACTCCTACAATGAGCAGTTCTTC
CASSLVGDSYNEQFF
>TRBV6-5|TRBJ1-4|-|-
TGTGCCAGCAGCCCCCGGCACCGGGACGAAGTTTCGGAAAAACTGTTTTTT
CASSPRHRDEVSEKLFF
>TRBV15|TRBJ2-7|once|-
TGTGCCACCAGCAGAGTCAGGACTGCAGGCGAGCAGAACTTC
CATSRVRTAGEQNF
>TRBV7-2|TRBJ2-3|many|-
TGTGCCAGCAGTATCAGGTGGGCGCGGGGACCTAGCACAGATACGCAGTATTTT
CASSIRWARGPSTDTQYF
>TRBV7-8|TRBJ2-7|-|TRBD2
TGTGCCAGCAGCGCCGGGAGGGAAGGCGGGGGCGATCAGTACTTC
CASSAGREGGGDQYF
>TRBV4-1|TRBJ2-7|few|-
TGCGCCAGCAGCCAAGTACAGGACGGACCCTACGAGCAGTACTTC
CASSQVQDGPYEQYF
>TRBV11-2|TRBJ2-3|-|TRBD2
TGTGCCAGCAGCATCGGGACTAGCGGAGGGTGGGGCACAGATACGCAGTATTTT
CASSIGTSGGWGTDTQYF
>TRBV12-5|TRBJ2-1|-|-
TGTGCTAGTGGTTTGGTTGGGGCCCTGTACAATGAGCAGTTCTTC
CASGLVGALYNEQFF
>TRBV10-3|TRBJ2-3|-|-
TGTGCCATCAGATACGGGGGGCCAGATACGCAGTATTTT
CAIRYGGPDTQYF
>TRBV12-3/TRBV12-4|TRBJ1-6|few|-
TGTGCCAGCAGTTCATGGGGGCCCTTTTCTAATTCACCCCTCCACTTT
CASSSWGPFSNSPLHF
>TRBV7-2|TRBJ2-1|-|-
TGTGCCAGCAGCTTAGGGGGGCTAGCGGCCAACTACAATGAGCAGTTCTTC
CASSLGGLAANYNEQFF
>TRBV6-2/TRBV6-3|TRBJ1-5|-|TRBD1
TGTGCCAGCAGCCTGACAGGGCAATATCAGCCCCAGCATTTT
CASSLTGQYQPQHF
>TRBV7-2|TRBJ2-3|-|-
TGTGCCAGCAGCTCCCAACTCACAGATACGCAGTATTTT
CASSSQLTDTQYF
>TRBV20-1|TRBJ2-2|-|-
TGCAGTGCCCCCCCTGGGATCACCGGGGAGCTGTTTTTT
CSAPPGITGELFF